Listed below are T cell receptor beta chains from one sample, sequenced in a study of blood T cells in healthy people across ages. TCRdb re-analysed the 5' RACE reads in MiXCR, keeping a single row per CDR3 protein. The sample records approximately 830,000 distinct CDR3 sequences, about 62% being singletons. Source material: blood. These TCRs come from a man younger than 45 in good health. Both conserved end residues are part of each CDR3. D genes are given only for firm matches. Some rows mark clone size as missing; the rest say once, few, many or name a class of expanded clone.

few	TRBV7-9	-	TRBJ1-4	CASSVRDGRGKLFF	TGTGCCAGCAGCGTTCGGGACGGGAGGGGAAAACTGTTTTTT
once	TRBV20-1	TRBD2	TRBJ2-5	CSATTSGGAVETQYF	TGCAGTGCTACAACTAGCGGGGGGGCCGTTGAGACCCAGTACTTC
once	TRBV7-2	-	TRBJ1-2	CASSLAGGSSYGYTF	TGTGCCAGCAGCTTAGCCGGGGGCAGCTCCTATGGCTACACCTTC
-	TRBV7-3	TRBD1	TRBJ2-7	CASSLTGQGGQYF	TGTGCCAGCAGCTTAACTGGACAGGGAGGGCAGTACTTC
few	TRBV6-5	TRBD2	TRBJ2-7	CASSYSPSGSYEQYF	TGTGCCAGCAGTTATTCTCCTAGCGGCTCCTACGAGCAGTACTTC
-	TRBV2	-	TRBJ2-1	CASSDEQFF	TGTGCCAGCAGTGATGAGCAGTTCTTC
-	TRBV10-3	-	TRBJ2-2	CAISEGVRGTGELFF	TGTGCCATCAGTGAAGGCGTACGAGGCACCGGGGAGCTGTTTTTT
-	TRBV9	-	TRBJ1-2	CASSVGPPVNYGYTF	TGTGCCAGCAGCGTAGGCCCACCAGTAAACTATGGCTACACCTTC
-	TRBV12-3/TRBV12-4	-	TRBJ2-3	CASGTSREDTQYF	TGTGCCAGCGGGACCTCTAGAGAAGATACGCAGTATTTT
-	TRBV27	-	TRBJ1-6	CASSTWTDNSPLHF	TGTGCCAGCAGTACATGGACCGACAATTCACCCCTCCACTTT
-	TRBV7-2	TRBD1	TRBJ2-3	CASSARTGGAADTQYF	TGTGCCAGCAGCGCACGCACAGGGGGCGCGGCAGATACGCAGTATTTT
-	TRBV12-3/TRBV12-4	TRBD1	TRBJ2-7	CASSQFQGAYNEQYF	TGTGCCAGCAGTCAATTCCAGGGGGCCTACAATGAGCAGTACTTC
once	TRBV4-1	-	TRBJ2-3	CASSQDGGRRDTQYF	TGCGCCAGCAGCCAAGACGGGGGGCGGAGAGATACGCAGTATTTT
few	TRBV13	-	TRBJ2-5	CASSRFGGYQETQYF	TGTGCCAGCAGCCGATTTGGGGGGTATCAAGAGACCCAGTACTTC
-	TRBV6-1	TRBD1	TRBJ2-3	CASSELTGGVTDTQYF	TGTGCCAGCAGTGAATTGACAGGGGGCGTCACAGATACGCAGTATTTT
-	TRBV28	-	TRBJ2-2	CASSFAGELFF	TGTGCCAGCAGTTTCGCCGGGGAGCTGTTTTTT